This is a list of T cell receptor beta chains from one sample in a study of cytomegalovirus exposure and HLA in healthy donors. Method: immunoSEQ multiplex PCR; TCRdb's copy keeps in-frame clones and lacks some. The repertoire holds some 100,000 clones, 65% to 80% seen once, with approximately 16% in the top ten. The sample taken for sequencing was PBMCs. Source of these receptors: a woman aged 18 to 35 in good health and CMV-seropositive. Each CDR3 is given with its conserved first and last residue. Fields, in order: J gene, D gene, V gene, clone size, CDR3 protein, CDR3 DNA. D genes are given only for firm matches. Clone size is shown for a subset of rows, as once, few, many or a class of expanded clone.

TRBJ2-7 | TRBD1 | TRBV27 | . | CASSFNGQGARPSYEQYF | TGTGCCAGCAGTTTCAACGGACAGGGGGCCAGACCCTCCTACGAGCAGTACTTC
TRBJ2-7 | . | TRBV6-5 | once | CASSSRAAGSYEQYF | TGTGCCAGCAGTTCAAGGGCCGCGGGCTCCTACGAGCAGTACTTC
TRBJ2-7 | TRBD1 | TRBV28 | . | CASRPGTAALEQYF | TGTGCCAGCAGACCTGGGACAGCGGCACTCGAGCAGTACTTC
TRBJ2-7 | . | TRBV6-1 | few | CASSEGQTYEQYF | TGTGCCAGCAGTGAAGGACAGACCTACGAGCAGTACTTC
TRBJ2-2 | . | TRBV2 | once | CASSEARPSRAGELFF | TGTGCCAGCAGTGAAGCTAGGCCTAGTCGGGCCGGGGAGCTGTTTTTT
TRBJ1-5 | . | TRBV6-6 | . | CASSYGGSNQPQHF | TGTGCCAGCAGTTACGGGGGCAGCAATCAGCCCCAGCATTTT
TRBJ2-1 | TRBD1 | TRBV9 | . | CASSVDPGTDYYNEQFF | TGTGCCAGCAGCGTCGATCCCGGGACAGACTACTACAATGAGCAGTTCTTC
TRBJ2-1 | . | TRBV4-3 | . | CASSQLASGYNEQFF | TGCGCCAGCAGCCAACTAGCCTCGGGATACAATGAGCAGTTCTTC
TRBJ2-3 | TRBD1 | TRBV19 | . | CASSMRQGASTDTQYF | TGTGCCAGTAGTATGAGACAGGGGGCTAGCACAGATACGCAGTATTTT
TRBJ2-7 | TRBD1 | TRBV30 | . | CAWSEGQYYEQYF | TGTGCCTGGAGTGAGGGACAGTACTACGAGCAGTACTTC
TRBJ2-7 | TRBD1 | TRBV7-9 | . | CASSLVAGTGAYEQYF | TGTGCCAGCAGCTTAGTGGCGGGGACAGGGGCCTACGAGCAGTACTTC
TRBJ1-1 | . | TRBV14 | . | CASSQDVIGGANTEAFF | TGTGCCAGCAGCCAAGATGTGATTGGGGGCGCGAACACTGAAGCTTTCTTT
TRBJ2-7 | . | TRBV28 | . | CASSLAEILYEQYF | TGTGCCAGCAGTTTAGCGGAGATACTCTACGAGCAGTACTTC
TRBJ2-7 | TRBD1 | TRBV27 | . | CASSPGTGYEQYF | TGTGCCAGCAGTCCGGGGACAGGGTACGAGCAGTACTTC
TRBJ1-4 | TRBD1 | TRBV5-4 | . | CASSLAGGNEKLFF | TGTGCCAGCAGCTTGGCAGGGGGTAATGAAAAACTGTTTTTT
TRBJ1-2 | . | TRBV12-5 | . | CASGLYLRGYTF | TGTGCTAGTGGTTTGTACCTTCGGGGCTACACCTTC
TRBJ1-2 | TRBD1 | TRBV27 | . | CASSIRRGGSRYGYTF | TGTGCCAGCAGTATCCGAAGAGGGGGCTCGAGGTATGGCTACACCTTC
TRBJ2-4 | TRBD2 | TRBV28 | . | CASSPSGLAGNKNIQYF | TGTGCCAGCAGTCCCTCCGGACTAGCGGGGAACAAAAACATTCAGTACTTC
TRBJ1-4 | . | TRBV4-2 | . | CASSQEGQGAPNEKLFF | TGTGCCAGCAGCCAAGAGGGTCAGGGTGCGCCTAATGAAAAACTGTTTTTT
TRBJ2-2 | . | TRBV7-2 | . | CASSSQGPGELFF | TGTGCCAGCAGCTCACAGGGTCCCGGGGAGCTGTTTTTT
TRBJ1-1 | . | TRBV2 | few | CASSEVTRFTEAFF | TGTGCCAGCAGTGAAGTGACGAGGTTCACTGAAGCTTTCTTT
TRBJ2-1 | TRBD2 | TRBV29-1 | . | CSVEDRASGGARGEQFF | TGCAGCGTTGAAGATCGAGCTAGCGGGGGGGCCAGGGGTGAGCAGTTCTTC
TRBJ1-6 | . | TRBV5-1 | . | CASSPDSYNSPLHF | TGCGCCAGCAGCCCGGACAGCTATAATTCACCCCTCCACTTT
TRBJ2-7 | . | TRBV7-3 | . | CASSPSGVVAPAGEQYF | TGTGCCAGCAGCCCCTCGGGGGTAGTGGCTCCTGCGGGCGAGCAGTACTTC
TRBJ2-1 | . | TRBV11-2 | . | CASSLEGTARGSGFYKEQFF | TGTGCCAGCAGCTTAGAGGGGACAGCCCGGGGTAGCGGCTTCTACAAGGAGCAGTTCTTC
TRBJ1-2 | . | TRBV28 | . | CASRQFGYTF | TGTGCCAGCAGACAATTTGGCTACACCTTC
TRBJ1-6 | . | TRBV5-1 | few | CASSLDRGGQANSPLHF | TGCGCCAGCAGCTTGGATCGGGGAGGCCAGGCGAATTCACCCCTCCACTTT
TRBJ2-7 | . | TRBV6-1 | medium-sized | CASSEAGGWELYF | TGTGCCAGCAGTGAAGCAGGGGGTTGGGAACTGTACTTC
TRBJ2-7 | . | TRBV18 | . | CASSPGRGTLPYEQYF | TGTGCCAGCTCACCCGGACGGGGGACCCTACCCTACGAGCAGTACTTC
TRBJ2-7 | TRBD1 | TRBV5-1 | . | CASSWTTGRMRAPGSEQYF | TGCGCCAGCAGCTGGACGACAGGGCGGATGCGGGCTCCAGGGAGCGAGCAGTACTTC
TRBJ1-1 | TRBD1 | TRBV10-3 | few | CAHQTGGNTEAFF | TGTGCCCATCAAACAGGGGGCAACACTGAAGCTTTCTTT
TRBJ2-1 | . | TRBV18 | . | CASSPSAGEQFF | TGTGCCAGCTCACCATCGGCGGGAGAGCAGTTCTTC
TRBJ1-4 | . | TRBV10-3 | . | CAISESPKGGGKLFF | TGTGCCATCAGTGAGTCTCCCAAAGGGGGGGGAAAACTGTTTTTT
TRBJ2-7 | TRBD2 | TRBV4-2 | . | CASSQAMTSGYEQYF | TGTGCCAGCAGCCAAGCCATGACTAGCGGCTACGAGCAGTACTTC
TRBJ1-2 | . | TRBV5-6 | few | CASSLVDAGHYGYTF | TGTGCCAGCAGCTTGGTAGATGCAGGGCACTATGGCTACACCTTC
TRBJ2-7 | TRBD1 | TRBV5-4 | . | CASSKDRDRTYEQYF | TGTGCCAGCAGCAAGGACCGGGACAGAACCTACGAGCAGTACTTC
TRBJ1-2 | TRBD1 | TRBV5-4 | . | CASSTDRGVNYGYTF | TGTGCCAGCAGCACGGACAGGGGAGTAAACTATGGCTACACCTTC
TRBJ2-5 | TRBD1 | TRBV30 | . | CAWSVGGRAGGQETQYF | TGTGCCTGGAGTGTAGGAGGTCGCGCAGGGGGCCAAGAGACCCAGTACTTC
TRBJ1-2 | . | TRBV7-9 | . | CSSSLAVSYGYTF | TGTTCCAGCAGCTTAGCGGTCAGCTATGGCTACACCTTC
TRBJ2-3 | TRBD2 | TRBV19 | . | CASSSGTSGRSTDTQYF | TGTGCCAGTAGTTCAGGGACTAGCGGGCGAAGCACAGATACGCAGTATTTT
TRBJ2-1 | TRBD1 | TRBV2 | . | CASRPMGTAYNEQFF | TGTGCCAGCAGACCAATGGGGACAGCTTACAATGAGCAGTTCTTC
TRBJ2-5 | . | TRBV2 | . | CASSDNQETQYF | TGTGCCAGCAGTGACAATCAAGAGACCCAGTACTTC
TRBJ2-6 | . | TRBV5-1 | . | CASSSGLRLSSGANVLTF | TGCGCCAGCAGCTCGGGACTCCGCCTTAGCTCTGGGGCCAACGTCCTGACTTTC
TRBJ1-2 | . | TRBV5-6 | once | CASTLGLISNYGYTF | TGTGCCAGCACCCTAGGCCTGATTTCAAACTATGGCTACACCTTC
TRBJ2-7 | . | TRBV29-1 | . | CSVEIGGRMSYEQYF | TGCAGCGTTGAAATAGGGGGTCGGATGTCCTACGAGCAGTACTTC
TRBJ1-6 | . | TRBV27 | few | CASSLRGLTAPPDNSPLHF | TGTGCCAGCAGTTTAAGGGGGTTAACCGCCCCCCCCGATAATTCACCCCTCCACTTT
TRBJ1-1 | . | TRBV5-4 | few | CASSPTRVMNTEAFF | TGTGCCAGCAGCCCAACGCGGGTAATGAACACTGAAGCTTTCTTT
TRBJ2-3 | . | TRBV4-2 | . | CASSQESPPRTDTQYF | TGTGCCAGCAGCCAAGAGTCTCCCCCTAGGACAGATACGCAGTATTTT
TRBJ2-3 | TRBD1 | TRBV29-1 | . | CSVEGRDRGRDTQYF | TGCAGCGTTGAAGGCCGGGACAGGGGGCGGGATACGCAGTATTTT
TRBJ2-2 | TRBD1 | TRBV4-1 | . | CASSPGQGRSGELFF | TGCGCCAGCAGCCCTGGACAGGGGCGAAGCGGGGAGCTGTTTTTT
TRBJ1-3 | . | TRBV7-2 | . | CASSLEGQGESGNTIYF | TGTGCCAGCAGCTTAGAAGGGCAGGGCGAGTCTGGAAACACCATATATTTT
TRBJ2-2 | TRBD1 | TRBV25-1 | . | CASTRGPGELFF | TGTGCCAGCACCAGGGGGCCCGGGGAGCTGTTTTTT
TRBJ1-1 | . | TRBV9 | . | CASSVGRGLNTEAFF | TGTGCCAGCAGCGTAGGGAGAGGCTTGAACACTGAAGCTTTCTTT
TRBJ1-3 | TRBD1 | TRBV7-9 | few | CASSSTGVGNTIYF | TGTGCCAGCAGCTCAACAGGGGTAGGAAACACCATATATTTT
TRBJ1-2 | . | TRBV28 | . | CASSLRSGTAGGYTF | TGTGCCAGCAGTTTAAGATCAGGGACGGCGGGAGGCTACACCTTC
TRBJ1-2 | . | TRBV7-9 | . | CASSLMTESGGYTF | TGTGCCAGCAGCTTAATGACAGAATCGGGTGGCTACACCTTC
TRBJ1-1 | TRBD1 | TRBV27 | . | CASWTGGVNTEAFF | TGTGCCAGCTGGACAGGGGGTGTGAACACTGAAGCTTTCTTT
TRBJ2-7 | . | TRBV30 | . | CAWSSGSHEQYF | TGTGCCTGGAGTAGCGGAAGCCACGAGCAGTACTTC
TRBJ2-3 | TRBD2 | TRBV5-4 | . | CASSRLAGGVGDTQYF | TGTGCCAGCAGTCGGCTAGCGGGGGGGGTTGGAGATACGCAGTATTTT
TRBJ1-1 | TRBD1 | TRBV4-2 | . | CASSQEAGQGAKEAFF | TGTGCCAGCAGCCAAGAAGCCGGACAGGGCGCCAAGGAAGCTTTCTTT